The present T cell receptor (beta chain) was sequenced within a study of blood T cells in healthy people across ages. Trimming removed 2 bases from V and 1 base from J, with 12 bases in between. Germline lookup yields CDR1 DFQATT and CDR2 SNEGSKA (reference sequence). This CDR3 contains 14 residues. A word on this clonotype: What it binds is unknown.

Then a second PCR, running about 6 to 12 cycles, was carried out with a sample-barcoded 5' primer and a J-beta primer mix. Every cDNA was tagged by a template-switch adaptor with 12 random nucleotides. In TCRdb, the 5' RACE reads were re-called with MiXCR into one record per CDR3 protein. Among about 900,000 distinct CDR3 sequences listed, roughly 50% were seen once. Findings and caveats of the study: Across the age range, TCR beta diversity per million T cells fell in a roughly linear way.

The TCR was taken from a man under 40 in good health. Sequenced input: blood. V gene TRBV20-1 combines with J gene TRBJ2-7; D possibly corresponds to TRBD1 (5 bases). CDR3 coding DNA: TGCAGTGCTAGACTGCCAGGGATGTCCTACGAGCAGTACTTC. This codes for CSARLPGMSYEQYF.